The T cell receptor beta chain described here comes from a study of T cell responses to AZD1222 COVID-19 vaccine. At the level of the study: Pooling covered second doses at about 4 or about 12 weeks.

J gave up 9 bases and V 6 bases, and 4 bases lay outside the gene matches. This CDR3 is built from 13 residues. CDR1 and CDR2 from the germline V gene are ENHRY and SYGVKD. Points from the study as a whole: Repertoires were sampled only after the peak T cell response. Two AZD1222 doses significantly raised spike-specific TCR breadth and depth over controls.

Notes on this clone: Its target is not known.

Generated by immunoSEQ multiplex PCR, the TCRdb table keeps only in-frame clones and is missing some. The sample holds around 250,000 clones, roughly 93% seen once. This receptor was taken from an adult in good health. The chain recombines TRBV10-3 with TRBJ2-1, with 11 bases that match TRBD2. This material consisted of peripheral blood, taken on day 0 of AZD1222 vaccination. The CDR3 protein is CAIRLAGASEQFF. The CDR3 DNA reads as TGTGCCATCAGACTAGCGGGGGCTAGTGAGCAGTTCTTC.